The clone carrying this TCR beta chain was counted at least ten times. This specimen belongs to a study of T cells in Graves' hyperthyroidism and ophthalmopathy. The CDR3 spans 15 residues. Trimming removed 6 bases from V and 0 bases from J, with 13 bases in between. What was amplified from RNA transcripts were TCR beta CDR3 regions. A set of HTBI primers served as the primers for a first-round RT-PCR of the TCR CDR3. TCRdb processed the multiplex PCR reads anew with MiXCR; each CDR3 protein has one entry. The data show roughly 500,000 distinct CDR3 sequences, with roughly a sixth seen just once and 25% to 30% held by the top ten.

Sequencing was carried out using blood. The rearrangement uses TRBV12-3 or TRBV12-4 and TRBJ2-3; D is undetermined. The receptor was derived from a woman in her 30s with Graves' ophthalmopathy. The CDR3 DNA is TGTGCCAGCAGAAACATTGGGAACAGCACAGATACGCAGTATTTT. Its protein is CASRNIGNSTDTQYF.